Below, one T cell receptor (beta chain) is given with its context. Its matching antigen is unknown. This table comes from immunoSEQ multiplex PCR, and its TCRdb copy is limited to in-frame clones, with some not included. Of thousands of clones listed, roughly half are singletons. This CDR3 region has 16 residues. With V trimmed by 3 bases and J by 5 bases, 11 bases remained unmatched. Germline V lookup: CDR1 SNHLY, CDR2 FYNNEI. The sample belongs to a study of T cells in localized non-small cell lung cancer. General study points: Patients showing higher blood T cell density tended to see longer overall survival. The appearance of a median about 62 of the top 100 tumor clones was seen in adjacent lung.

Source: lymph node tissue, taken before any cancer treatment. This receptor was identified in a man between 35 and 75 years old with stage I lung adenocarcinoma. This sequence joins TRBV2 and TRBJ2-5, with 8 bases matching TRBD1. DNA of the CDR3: TGTGCCAGCAGTGAGGGGACAGGTGGGCGTCGGGAGACCCAGTACTTC. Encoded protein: CASSEGTGGRRETQYF.